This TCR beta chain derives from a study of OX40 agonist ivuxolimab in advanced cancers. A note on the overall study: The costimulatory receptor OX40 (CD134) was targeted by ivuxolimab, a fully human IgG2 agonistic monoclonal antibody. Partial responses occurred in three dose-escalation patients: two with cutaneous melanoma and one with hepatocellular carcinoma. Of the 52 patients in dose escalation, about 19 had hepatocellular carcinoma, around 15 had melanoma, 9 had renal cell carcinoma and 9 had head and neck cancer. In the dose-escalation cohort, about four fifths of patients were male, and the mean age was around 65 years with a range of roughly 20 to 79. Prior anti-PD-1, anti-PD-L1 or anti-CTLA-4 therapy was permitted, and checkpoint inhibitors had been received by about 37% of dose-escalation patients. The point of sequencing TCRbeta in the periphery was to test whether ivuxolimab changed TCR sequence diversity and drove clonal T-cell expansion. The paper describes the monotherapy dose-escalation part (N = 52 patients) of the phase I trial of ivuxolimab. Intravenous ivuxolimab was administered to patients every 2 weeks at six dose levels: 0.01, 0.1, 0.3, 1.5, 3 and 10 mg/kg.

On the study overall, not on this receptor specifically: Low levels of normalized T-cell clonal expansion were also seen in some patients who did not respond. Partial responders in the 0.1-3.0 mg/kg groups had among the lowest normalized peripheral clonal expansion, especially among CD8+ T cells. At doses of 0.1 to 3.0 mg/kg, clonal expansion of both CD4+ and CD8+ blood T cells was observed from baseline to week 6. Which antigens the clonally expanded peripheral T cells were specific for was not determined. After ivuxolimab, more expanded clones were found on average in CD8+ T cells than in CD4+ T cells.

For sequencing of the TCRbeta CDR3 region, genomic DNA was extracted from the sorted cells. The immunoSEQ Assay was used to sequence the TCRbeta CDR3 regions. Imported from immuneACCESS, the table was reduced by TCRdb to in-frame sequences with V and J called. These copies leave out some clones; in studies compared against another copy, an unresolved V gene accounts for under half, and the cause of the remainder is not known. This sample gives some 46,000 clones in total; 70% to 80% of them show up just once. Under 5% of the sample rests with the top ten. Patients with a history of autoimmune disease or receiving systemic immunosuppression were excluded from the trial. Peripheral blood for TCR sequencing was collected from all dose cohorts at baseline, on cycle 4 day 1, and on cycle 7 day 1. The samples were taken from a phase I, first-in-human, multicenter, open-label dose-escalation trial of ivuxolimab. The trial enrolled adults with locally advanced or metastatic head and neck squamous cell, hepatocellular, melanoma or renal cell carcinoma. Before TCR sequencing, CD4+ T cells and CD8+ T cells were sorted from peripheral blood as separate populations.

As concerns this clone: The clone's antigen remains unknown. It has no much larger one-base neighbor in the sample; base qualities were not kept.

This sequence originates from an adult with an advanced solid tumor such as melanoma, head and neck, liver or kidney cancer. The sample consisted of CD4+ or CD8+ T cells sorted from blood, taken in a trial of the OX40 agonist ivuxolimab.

The CDR3 corresponds to CASSRTGDEQYF. The DNA sequence follows: TGTGCCAGCAGCAGGACAGGGGACGAGCAGTACTTC. This receptor chain uses TRBV2 and TRBJ2-7, with 9 junctional bases fitting TRBD1. The CDR3 covers 12 residues, taking in both the cysteine and the phenylalanine. Solely the CDR3 DNA is kept, with 36 bases framed from the first base. The germline V gene supplies CDR1 SNHLY and CDR2 FYNNEI. V is pruned by 6 bases and J by 5 bases, leaving 2 bases of the junction without a gene match.